This paragraph covers one TCR beta chain sequence. The sample belongs to a study of OX40 agonist ivuxolimab in advanced cancers. Study information: About 44% of patients had received prior checkpoint inhibitor therapy.

Sequenced by immunoSEQ multiplex PCR; TCRdb stores in-frame clones only, minus some. Among some 57,000 clones listed, 92% were seen once. CDR1 and CDR2 (germline): SGDLS, YYNGEE. This CDR3 is built from 15 residues. V was trimmed by 3 bases and J by 4 bases, leaving 16 bases between them. The sequenced sample was CD4+ or CD8+ T cells sorted from blood, obtained in a trial of the OX40 agonist ivuxolimab. This clonotype was sampled from an adult with an advanced solid tumor such as melanoma, head and neck, liver or kidney cancer. J is TRBJ2-5 and V is TRBV9; TRBD2 is a possible D gene (6 bases). The CDR3 sequence: CASSAGLKLPETQYF. The CDR3 DNA is TGTGCCAGCAGCGCGGGACTGAAGCTCCCAGAGACCCAGTACTTC.